The 16 T cell receptor beta chains below were found in one sample sequenced in a study of T cells in Graves' hyperthyroidism and ophthalmopathy (dated by TCRdb to about 2019). Receptor libraries were prepared by multiplex PCR. The sequencer listed for this sample is Illumina HiSeq 2000. The TCR beta CDR3 regions were amplified from RNA transcripts. The first round of RT-PCR for the TCR CDR3 was performed with the HTBI primer set and the Qiagen OneStep RT-PCR kit. The public reads were reprocessed in TCRdb via fastp at Q25 and MiXCR, keeping in-frame beta chains. CDR3 protein sequences are deduplicated, and each keeps its most common genes and DNA. The sample contains about 500,000 distinct CDR3 sequences, approximately 48% of them found a single time. Jointly, the top ten make up approximately 44% of the sample. The sequenced material came from peripheral blood or thyroid tissue (not recorded which). Receptors originate from an adult woman with Graves' disease, either hyperthyroidism or ophthalmopathy (not recorded which).

This chain joins TRBV20-1 and TRBJ2-7, with 7 bases fitting TRBD1. Trimming cost V 3 bases and J 2 bases; bases outside gene matches: 4. The CDR3 contains 13 residues. Germline CDR1 and CDR2: DFQATT and SNEGSKA (reference sequence). The CDR3 sequence: CSASGTAPYEQYF. The CDR3 DNA reads TGCAGTGCTAGCGGGACAGCTCCCTACGAGCAGTACTTC.

The genes are TRBV7-9 and TRBJ1-3; possibly TRBD1 for D (5 bases). Trimming cost V 5 bases and J 0 bases, with 14 bases left between them. The germline gives CDR1 SEHNR, CDR2 FQNEAQ (reference sequence). CDR3 length: 16 amino acids. The DNA for the CDR3 is TGTGCCAGCAGCCAAGGGGCCGGGAGCTCTGGAAACACCATATATTTT. Translated, it gives CASSQGAGSSGNTIYF.

This clonotype was picked up a small number of times. The chain employs TRBV10-3 and TRBJ1-2; the D gene is possibly TRBD1 (5 bases). Looked up from germline, CDR1 is ENHRY and CDR2 is SYGVKD. Trimming stripped 8 bases from V and 6 bases from J, with 10 bases between. CDR3 length equals 11 residues. The CDR3 nucleotides read TGTGCCATCGGCTCAGGGCATGGCTACACCTTC. It specifies CAIGSGHGYTF.

The chain combines TRBV25-1 with TRBJ1-1, with 7 bases aligning to TRBD1. The ends lost 7 bases at V and 8 bases at J; junction bases unmatched: 10. This CDR3 comprises 13 residues. Looked up from germline, CDR1 is MGHDK and CDR2 is SYGVNS. The DNA for the CDR3 is TGTGCCAGCAAGAGACAGGGAAGGCCCGAAGCTTTCTTT. Translated: CASKRQGRPEAFF.

This clonotype was detected a few times. The chain employs TRBV12-3 or TRBV12-4 and TRBJ1-2; TRBD1 matches 8 bases. Losses at the gene ends were 6 bases for V and 5 bases for J; bases not matched to a gene: 5. CDR3 length: 13 residues. CDR3: CASRSTGEYGYTF. In DNA, the CDR3 is TGTGCCAGCAGGTCGACAGGGGAGTATGGCTACACCTTC.

A note on this clonotype: The germline gene is not matched at one end of the junction; a read error may be the cause. The genes are TRBV10-2 and TRBJ1-2; no definite D call. Germline CDR1 reads WSHSY; CDR2 reads SAAADI. The CDR3 totals 13 residues. The chain's CDR3 is CAWEPQTNYGYTF. The CDR3 DNA follows: TGTGCCTGGGAACCACAGACTAACTATGGCTACACCTTC.

This clonotype was picked up one time. The chain is built from TRBV7-9 and TRBJ2-5; a weak D match, TRBD1 (5 bases). V shed 5 bases and J shed 3 bases, with 16 bases lying between them. CDR3 length: 15 residues. In germline, CDR1 is SEHNR, CDR2 FQNEAQ (reference sequence). The CDR3 DNA reads as TGTGCCAGCAGCCCCCCTTCGGGCAGGGAAGAGACCCAGTACTTC. Amino acid sequence: CASSPPSGREETQYF.

A few counts support this clonotype. The chain combines TRBV25-1 with TRBJ1-2, with a tentative D call TRBD1 (6 bases). Trimming stripped 9 bases from V and 2 bases from J, with 10 bases between. Germline CDR1 and CDR2: MGHDK and SYGVNS. CDR3 length: 12 residues. CDR3 nucleotide sequence: TGTGCCAGTTTGACAGGAAACTATGGCTACACCTTC. This translates into CASLTGNYGYTF.

This sequence joins TRBV19 and TRBJ2-7, with 9 positions matching TRBD1. CDR3 length equals 14 residues. Germline V gives CDR1 LNHDA, CDR2 SQIVND (reference sequence). With V trimmed by 9 bases and J by 2 bases, 8 bases remained unmatched. DNA for the CDR3: TGTGCCAGCGTCCCGGGACAGGGAGCCTACGAGCAGTACTTC. Translation: CASVPGQGAYEQYF.

A few counts support this clonotype. This sequence joins TRBV7-8 and TRBJ2-5, with 7 bases identical to TRBD2. Trimming took 7 bases from V and 5 from J; bases not matched to a gene: 13. The CDR3 totals 15 residues. Germline CDR1 and CDR2: SGHVS and FQNEAQ. CDR3 loop: CASTRIGGSGETQYF. In nucleotides, the CDR3 is TGTGCCAGCACCCGAATCGGCGGGAGCGGGGAGACCCAGTACTTC.

CDR3 bases: TGTGCCAGCAGGGGGGTCGGCGGCTATGGCTACACCTTC. This translates into CASRGVGGYGYTF. The chain links TRBV7-9 to TRBJ1-2; D may be TRBD1 (5 bases). This CDR3 is 13 amino acids long. CDR1 is SEHNR, CDR2 FQNEAQ, per germline (reference sequence). V lost 6 bases, J lost 4 bases, and 12 bases lay in between. Variable domain in full (rest from reference TRBV7-9 and TRBJ1-2): DTGVSQNPRHKITKRGQNVTFRCDPISEHNRLYWYRQTLGQGPEFLTYFQNEAQLEKSRLLSDRFSAERPKGSFSTLEIQRTEQGDSAMYLCASRGVGGYGYTFGSGTRLTVV.

This clonotype was detected ten times or more. The chain combines TRBV29-1 with TRBJ1-1; D gene unclear. Germline V lookup: CDR1 SQVTM, CDR2 ANQGSEA. There are 11 residues in the CDR3. Trimming removed 7 bases from V and 8 bases from J, with 14 bases in between. The CDR3 nucleotides are TGCAGCGCGAGGAGCCGGAGAGAAGCTTTCTTT. Protein: CSARSRREAFF.

This clonotype was recorded at least ten times. The V gene is TRBV7-9, the J gene TRBJ2-2; D is undetermined. With 4 bases removed from V and 4 bases from J, the gap between germline ends came to 7 bases. This CDR3 is 13 amino acids long. The germline V gene has CDR1 SEHNR and CDR2 FQNEAQ (reference sequence). The CDR3 here is CASSSVVTGELFF. The CDR3 bases are TGTGCCAGCAGCTCCGTAGTCACCGGGGAGCTGTTTTTT.

This clonotype showed up many times. The V gene is TRBV20-1, the J gene TRBJ2-7, with 7 positions matching TRBD1. This CDR3 spans 12 amino acids. Per the germline V gene, CDR1 is DFQATT and CDR2 is SNEGSKA (reference sequence). With 6 bases clipped from V and 2 bases from J, the junction kept 4 bases outside the gene matches. The CDR3 DNA reads as TGCAGTGCGTGGGACAGTCCCTACGAGCAGTACTTC. Protein product: CSAWDSPYEQYF.

This clonotype showed up many times. The V call is TRBV27, the J call TRBJ1-6; 9 bases agree with TRBD1. The CDR3 is 14 amino acids. V shed 6 bases, J shed 7 bases, and the junction held 4 bases outside the gene matches. Germline V CDR1 and CDR2: MNHEY, SMNVEV (reference sequence). The CDR3 loop is CASRGQGGNSPLHF. Here the CDR3 DNA reads TGTGCCAGCAGGGGACAGGGCGGAAATTCACCCCTCCACTTT.

The J gene is TRBJ1-5, the V gene TRBV7-2; D possibly corresponds to TRBD1 (6 bases). Germline CDR1 reads SGHTA; CDR2 reads FQGNSA. The ends were cut back, 3 bases at V and 5 bases at J, with 8 bases in the middle. This CDR3 region has 13 residues. CDR3 coding DNA: TGTGCCAGCAGCTTCTGGACAGATCAGCCCCAGCATTTT. It yields the protein CASSFWTDQPQHF.